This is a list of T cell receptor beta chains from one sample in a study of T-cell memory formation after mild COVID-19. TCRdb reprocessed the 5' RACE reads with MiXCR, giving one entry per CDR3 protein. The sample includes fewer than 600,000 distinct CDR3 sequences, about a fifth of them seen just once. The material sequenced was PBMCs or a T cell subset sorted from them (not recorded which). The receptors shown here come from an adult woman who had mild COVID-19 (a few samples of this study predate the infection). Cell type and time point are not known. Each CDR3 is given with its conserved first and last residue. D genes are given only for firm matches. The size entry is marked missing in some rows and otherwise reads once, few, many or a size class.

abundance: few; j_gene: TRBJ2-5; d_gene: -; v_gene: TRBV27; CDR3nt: TGTGCCAGCAGTTTAAATGCGGGGAAAGAGACCCAGTACTTC; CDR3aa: CASSLNAGKETQYF
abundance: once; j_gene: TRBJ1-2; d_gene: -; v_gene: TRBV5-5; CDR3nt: TGTGCCAGCAGCCTAGGACAAGCTAGGACGGGGGGCTACACCTTC; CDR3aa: CASSLGQARTGGYTF
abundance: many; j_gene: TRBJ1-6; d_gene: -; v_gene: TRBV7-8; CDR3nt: TGTGCCAGCAGCCCCAGGGGTGGGGATTCACCCCTCCACTTT; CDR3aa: CASSPRGGDSPLHF
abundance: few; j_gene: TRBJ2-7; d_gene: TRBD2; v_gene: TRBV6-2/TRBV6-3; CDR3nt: TGTGCCAGCAGACAAGCGGGAGGGATCTACGAGCAGTACTTC; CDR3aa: CASRQAGGIYEQYF
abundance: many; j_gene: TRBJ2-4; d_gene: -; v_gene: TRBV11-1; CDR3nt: TGTGCCAGCAGCCTAGAAAGAGCCAAAAACATTCAGTACTTC; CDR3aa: CASSLERAKNIQYF
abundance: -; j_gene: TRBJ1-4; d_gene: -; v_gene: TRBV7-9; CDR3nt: TGTGCCAGCAGCTGGCCGGGGGCTAATGAAAAACTGTTTTTT; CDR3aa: CASSWPGANEKLFF
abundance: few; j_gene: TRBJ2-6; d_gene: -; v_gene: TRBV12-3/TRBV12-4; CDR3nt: TGTGCCAGCAGCCAGACTGGAAGCTCTGGGGCCAACGTCCTGACTTTC; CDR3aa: CASSQTGSSGANVLTF
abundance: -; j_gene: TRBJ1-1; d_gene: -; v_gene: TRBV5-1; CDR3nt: TGCGCCAGCCTTCTACAGGTAACTCTCACTGAAGCTTTCTTT; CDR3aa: CASLLQVTLTEAFF
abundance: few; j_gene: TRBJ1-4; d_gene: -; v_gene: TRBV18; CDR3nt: TGTGCCAGCTCACCGGGTCTTAGCGGCCCTTCCGCAACTAATGAAAAACTGTTTTTT; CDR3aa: CASSPGLSGPSATNEKLFF
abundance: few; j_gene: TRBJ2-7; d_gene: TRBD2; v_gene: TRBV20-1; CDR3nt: TGCAGTGCTATAGGTATTAGCGGGAAGGCCTACGAGCAGTACTTC; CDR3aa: CSAIGISGKAYEQYF
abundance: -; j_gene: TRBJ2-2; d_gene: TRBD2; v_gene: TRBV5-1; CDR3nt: TGCGCCAGCAGCCCCAAGACTAGCGGGGCGCCTTTCACCGGGGAGCTGTTTTTT; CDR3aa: CASSPKTSGAPFTGELFF
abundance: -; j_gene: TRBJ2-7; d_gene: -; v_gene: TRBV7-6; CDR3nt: TGTGCCAGCAGCTTGGAGCGAAGCTCCTACGAGCAGTACTTC; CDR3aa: CASSLERSSYEQYF
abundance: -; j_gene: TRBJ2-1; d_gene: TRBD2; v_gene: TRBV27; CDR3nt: TGTGCCAGCAGTGAGGGTACTAGCGTTAAGGAGTTCTTC; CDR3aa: CASSEGTSVKEFF
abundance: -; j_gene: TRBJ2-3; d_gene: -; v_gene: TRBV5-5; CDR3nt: TGTGCCAGCACCTCCGAATGGGGGGCAGATACGCAGTATTTT; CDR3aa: CASTSEWGADTQYF
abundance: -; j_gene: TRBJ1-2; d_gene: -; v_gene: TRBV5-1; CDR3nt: TGCGCCAGCAGCTTGGTCCAGGGAGGTCCGGCGAGCCTTGATGGCTACACCTTC; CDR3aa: CASSLVQGGPASLDGYTF
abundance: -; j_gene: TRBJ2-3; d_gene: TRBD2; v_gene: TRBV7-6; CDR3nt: TGTGCCAGCAGCTTAGCGACGGGGGGGTACACAGATACGCAGTATTTT; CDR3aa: CASSLATGGYTDTQYF
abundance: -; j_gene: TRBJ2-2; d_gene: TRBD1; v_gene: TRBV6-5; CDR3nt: TGTGCCAGCAGTCCCGACAGGGGGAGGGTCGGGGAGCTGTTTTTT; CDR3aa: CASSPDRGRVGELFF
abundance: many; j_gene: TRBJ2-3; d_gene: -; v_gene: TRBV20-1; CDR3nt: TGCAGTGCTATCCGGAGAAGCGGCACAGATACGCAGTATTTT; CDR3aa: CSAIRRSGTDTQYF
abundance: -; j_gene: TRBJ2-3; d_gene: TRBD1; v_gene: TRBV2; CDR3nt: TGTGCCAGCCATGGGACAGGGAAGGCAGATACGCAGTATTTT; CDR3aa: CASHGTGKADTQYF
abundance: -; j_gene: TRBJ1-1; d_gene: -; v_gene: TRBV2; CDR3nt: TGTGCCAGCAGTGCTGACAATCTGAACACTGAAGCTTTCTTT; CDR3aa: CASSADNLNTEAFF
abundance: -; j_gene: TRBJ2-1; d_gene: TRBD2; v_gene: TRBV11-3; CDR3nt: TGTGCCAGCAGCTTGTCCTACCAGACTAGCGGGAGAGTCAATGAGCAGTTCTTC; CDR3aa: CASSLSYQTSGRVNEQFF
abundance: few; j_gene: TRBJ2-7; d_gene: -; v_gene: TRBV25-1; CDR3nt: TGTGCCAGCAGTGAACAGGGGGGGCAGTACTTC; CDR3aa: CASSEQGGQYF